This is a list of T cell receptor beta chains from one sample in a study of blood T cell repertoires in COVID-19. Assay used: immunoSEQ multiplex PCR; TCRdb lists only in-frame clones, some missing. The data hold fewer than 250,000 clones, with approximately 90% observed a single time. Sequenced sample: peripheral blood. The source of these receptors is a woman between 40 and 50 years old who had recovered from COVID-19. CDR3s include the opening cysteine and the closing phenylalanine or tryptophan. Fields, in order: V gene, D gene, J gene, CDR3 length, CDR3 DNA, CDR3 protein. D genes are given only for firm matches.

V: TRBV5-4
D: TRBD2
J: TRBJ2-2
length: 15
DNA: TGTGCCAGCAGCACCGGGACTAGTCGTTCCGGGGAGCTGTTTTTT
CDR3: CASSTGTSRSGELFF

V: TRBV15
D: NA
J: TRBJ2-7
length: 15
DNA: TGTGCCACCAGCAACGGAGGGGCCAGCTCCTACGAGCAGTACTTC
CDR3: CATSNGGASSYEQYF

V: TRBV3-1/TRBV3-2
D: TRBD1
J: TRBJ1-4
length: 15
DNA: TGTGCCAGCAGCCAGAGGGGACAGGGCGGTGAAAAACTGTTTTTT
CDR3: CASSQRGQGGEKLFF

V: TRBV7-8
D: TRBD2
J: TRBJ2-3
length: 16
DNA: TGTGCCAGCAGCTTAGGACTAGCCAAACGTTCAGATACGCAGTATTTT
CDR3: CASSLGLAKRSDTQYF

V: TRBV20-1
D: NA
J: TRBJ2-7
length: 15
DNA: TGCAGTGCTAGTGCCCAGGCGGGGCGCTCCTACGAGCAGTACTTC
CDR3: CSASAQAGRSYEQYF

V: TRBV12-5
D: TRBD1
J: TRBJ2-1
length: 18
DNA: TGTGCTAGTGGTTTGTCCCCAGGGGGTATCCTCCTGTCCAATGAGCAGTTCTTC
CDR3: CASGLSPGGILLSNEQFF

V: TRBV5-3
D: NA
J: TRBJ2-4
length: 14
DNA: TGTGCCAGAAGCTTCTGGGAGCCCAGCAACATTCAGTACTTC
CDR3: CARSFWEPSNIQYF

V: TRBV14
D: TRBD1
J: TRBJ1-2
length: 15
DNA: TGTGCCAGCAGCCGGACCCGGGACAGGGCTCATGGCTACACCTTC
CDR3: CASSRTRDRAHGYTF

V: TRBV7-9
D: NA
J: TRBJ2-5
length: 13
DNA: TGTGCCAGCAGCTTACTACAGGGAGAGACCCAGTACTTC
CDR3: CASSLLQGETQYF

V: TRBV18
D: TRBD2
J: TRBJ2-2
length: 14
DNA: TGTGCCAGCGCCGCGGGAGAGAACACCGGGGAGCTGTTTTTT
CDR3: CASAAGENTGELFF